The 7 T cell receptor beta chains below were found in one sample sequenced in a study of response to subunit inactivated influenza vaccine. TCRdb reprocessed the RT-PCR reads with MiXCR, giving one entry per CDR3 protein. The profile shows about 530,000 distinct CDR3 sequences, 12% of them singletons. Material: PBMCs from blood, obtained on the day of vaccination. The receptors originated from a man between 45 and 60 years old who received an inactivated influenza vaccine.

In DNA form, the CDR3 reads TGCGCCAGCAGGACAACCCGGGACGGCACCGGGGAGCTGTTTTTT. Translating gives CASRTTRDGTGELFF. This rearrangement joins TRBV5-1 to TRBJ2-2; D tentatively fits TRBD1 or TRBD2 (5 bases each). V was pared by 5 bases and J by 4 bases, with 15 bases between. CDR1 and CDR2 from the germline V gene are SGHRS and YFSETQ. The CDR3 consists of 15 residues.

This clonotype was picked up a small number of times. The V call is TRBV6-1, the J call TRBJ1-1, with a possible D match to TRBD1 (6 bases). Deletions cut 1 base from V and 10 bases from J, with 16 bases between. The CDR3 consists of 14 residues. The germline gives CDR1 MNHNS, CDR2 SASEGT. The CDR3 region has the DNA TGTGCCAGCAGTGAAGTAAGGGGGGTCGGGAGAGCTTTCTTT. Translated, it gives CASSEVRGVGRAFF.

This chain links TRBV27 with TRBJ2-7; TRBD1 aligns across 11 bases. CDR1 is MNHEY and CDR2 is SMNVEV in the germline V gene (reference sequence). After removal of 6 bases from V and 1 base from J, the junction contained 11 bases not matched to a gene. The CDR3 totals 17 residues. The CDR3 spells CASRFYGQGAESYEQYF. DNA for the CDR3: TGTGCCAGCAGATTTTATGGACAGGGGGCAGAGTCCTACGAGCAGTACTTC.

This clonotype was seen only a few times. The chain carries TRBV6-6 and TRBJ2-7, with D maybe TRBD1 (6 bases). V was cut by 6 bases and J by 5 bases, with 14 bases left in between. The CDR3 runs to 13 residues. Germline V gives CDR1 MNHNY, CDR2 SVGAGI (reference sequence). CDR3 coding DNA: TGTGCCAGCAGGAACAGGGATTTGAACGAGCAGTACTTC. Protein sequence: CASRNRDLNEQYF.

This clonotype was detected a few times. The genes are TRBV7-9 and TRBJ2-1; D is perhaps TRBD2 (6 bases). This CDR3 is built from 11 residues. The V end lost 6 bases, the J end lost 9 bases, and 9 bases lay between the germline ends. The germline V gene encodes CDR1 SEHNR and CDR2 FQNEAQ (reference sequence). CDR3 DNA sequence: TGTGCCAGCAGTCCGGGGGTTGAGCAGTTCTTC. Protein: CASSPGVEQFF.

In this sample, this clonotype turned up many times. The chain joins TRBV7-9 to TRBJ2-3; 13 bases map to TRBD2. Germline V gene sequence: CDR1 SEHNR, CDR2 FQNEAQ (reference sequence). CDR3 size: 15 residues. V shed 5 bases and J 6 bases; nucleotides not matched to a gene: 5. CDR3 region: CASSETSGGYDTQYF. For the CDR3, the DNA is TGTGCCAGCAGCGAGACTAGCGGGGGGTACGATACGCAGTATTTT.

The chain carries TRBV12-3 or TRBV12-4 and TRBJ2-7; D is unresolved. V lost 5 bases and J lost 2, with 13 bases in between. CDR3 length equals 14 residues. CDR3 in DNA: TGTGCCAGCAGTCTAAATAGGCAGACCTACGAGCAGTACTTC. Its protein product is CASSLNRQTYEQYF.